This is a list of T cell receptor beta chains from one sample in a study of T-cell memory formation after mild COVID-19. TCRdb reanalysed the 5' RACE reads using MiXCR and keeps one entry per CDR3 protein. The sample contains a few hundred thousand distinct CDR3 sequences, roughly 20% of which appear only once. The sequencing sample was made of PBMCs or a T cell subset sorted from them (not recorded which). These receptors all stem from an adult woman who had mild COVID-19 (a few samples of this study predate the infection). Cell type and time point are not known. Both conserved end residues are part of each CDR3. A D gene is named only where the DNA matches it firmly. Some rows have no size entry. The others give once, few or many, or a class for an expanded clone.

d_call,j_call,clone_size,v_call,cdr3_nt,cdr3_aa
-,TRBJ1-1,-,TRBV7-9,TGTGCCAGCAGCTTAGTCCAGACTGAAGCTTTCTTT,CASSLVQTEAFF
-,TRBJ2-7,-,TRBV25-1,TGTGCCAGCGTAGGGGGAGGTTACGAGCAGTACTTC,CASVGGGYEQYF
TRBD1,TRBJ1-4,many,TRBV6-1,TGTGCCAGCAGTGAAGCCTACAGGGGACCTAATGAAAAACTGTTTTTT,CASSEAYRGPNEKLFF
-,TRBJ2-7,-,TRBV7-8,TGTGCCAGCAGCTCCCAGGGGGGAGTAGGAGGGGAGCAGTACTTC,CASSSQGGVGGEQYF
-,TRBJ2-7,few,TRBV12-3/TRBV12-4,TGTGCCAGCAGTTCCGACCGGGACTCCATCCCTGAGCAGTACTTC,CASSSDRDSIPEQYF
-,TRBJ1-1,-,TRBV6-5,TGTGCCAGCAGGCCAACAGGGACCCCTGAAGCTTTCTTT,CASRPTGTPEAFF
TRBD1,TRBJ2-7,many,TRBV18,TGTGCCAGCTCACCTCCCAACGCGGGGACAGGGCTCTCCTACGAGCAGTACTTC,CASSPPNAGTGLSYEQYF
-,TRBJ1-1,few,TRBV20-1,TGCAGTGCTAGTCTGTACACTGAAGCTTTCTTT,CSASLYTEAFF
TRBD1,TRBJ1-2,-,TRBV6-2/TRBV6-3,TGTGCCAGCAGTTACGGGGACAGGATCTACTATGGCTACACCTTC,CASSYGDRIYYGYTF
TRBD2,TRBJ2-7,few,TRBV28,TGTGCCAGCAGTTTCTCACTAGCGGGATTAACCTACGAGCAGTACTTC,CASSFSLAGLTYEQYF
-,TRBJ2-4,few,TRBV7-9,TGTGCCAGCAGCTTTGAATTGGACAAAAACATTCAGTACTTC,CASSFELDKNIQYF
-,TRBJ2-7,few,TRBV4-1,TGCGCCAGCAGCCGCCGAAGAGGCGTGGGGATCGACGAGCAGTACTTC,CASSRRRGVGIDEQYF
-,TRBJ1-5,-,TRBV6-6,TGTGCCAGCAGTGAAGAGGCCCGCGGGCCCCAGCATTTT,CASSEEARGPQHF
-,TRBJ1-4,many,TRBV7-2,TGTGCCAGCAGCTATGCAGGGGTGAATAATGAAAAACTGTTTTTT,CASSYAGVNNEKLFF
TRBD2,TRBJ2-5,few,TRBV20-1,TGCAGTGCACCCCCGGGACTAGGATCACAAGAGACCCAGTACTTC,CSAPPGLGSQETQYF
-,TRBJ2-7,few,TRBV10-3,TGTGCCATCAGTGAGGGGGCGGTTTCCTACGAGCAGTACTTC,CAISEGAVSYEQYF
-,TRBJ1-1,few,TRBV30,TGTGCCTGGAGTGGTGGCTTCACCTCCACTGAAGCTTTCTTT,CAWSGGFTSTEAFF
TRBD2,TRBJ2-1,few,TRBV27,TGTGCCAGCCTTACCCGGGAGGGACACAATGAGCAGTTCTTC,CASLTREGHNEQFF
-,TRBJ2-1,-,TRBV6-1,TGTGCCAGCAGTGTCCTGACCGGGACCCGAGACAATGAGCAGTTCTTC,CASSVLTGTRDNEQFF
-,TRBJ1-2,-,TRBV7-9,TGTGCCAGCAACGCGGGCAGCTATGGCTACACCTTC,CASNAGSYGYTF
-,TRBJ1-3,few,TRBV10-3,TGTGCCATCTCTTCCCTTCAGGGCGGTGGAAACACCATATATTTT,CAISSLQGGGNTIYF
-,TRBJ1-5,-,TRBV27,TGTGCCAGCAGTCCGGGGGGCAGGTCGGGCCTGGAGCCCCAGCATTTT,CASSPGGRSGLEPQHF
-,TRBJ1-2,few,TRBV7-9,TGTGCCAGCAGCCCCTCCTCGACAGGCGCCAGGTATGGCTACACCTTC,CASSPSSTGARYGYTF
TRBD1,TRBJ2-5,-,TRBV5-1,TGCGCCAGCAGCTTCCTACAGGGGGCCCAAGAGACCCAGTACTTC,CASSFLQGAQETQYF
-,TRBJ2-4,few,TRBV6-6,TGTGCCAGCACTCCCCCTGCAGGGCTCGGCAAAAACATTCAGTACTTC,CASTPPAGLGKNIQYF
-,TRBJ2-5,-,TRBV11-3,TGTGCCAGCAGCTTATCTCGAAACCAAGAGACCCAGTACTTC,CASSLSRNQETQYF
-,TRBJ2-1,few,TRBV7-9,TGTGCCAGCAGCTTAGGGGTGGCAGCGGGCCTCTACAATGAGCAGTTCTTC,CASSLGVAAGLYNEQFF
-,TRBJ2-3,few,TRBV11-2,TGTGCCAGCAGCCACCATAGGGGGACTATAACAGATACGCAGTATTTT,CASSHHRGTITDTQYF
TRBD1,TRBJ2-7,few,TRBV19,TGTGCCAGTAGCCGGTATGTCGACAGGGACTACGAGCAGTACTTC,CASSRYVDRDYEQYF
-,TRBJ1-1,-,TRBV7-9,TGTGCCAGCAGCAGGAGGGGGTATAGGGACACTGAAGCTTTCTTT,CASSRRGYRDTEAFF
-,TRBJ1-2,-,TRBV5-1,TGCGCCAGCAGCTTGAAAGACGGATGGTATGGCTACACCTTC,CASSLKDGWYGYTF
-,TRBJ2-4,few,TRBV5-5,TGTGCCAGCAGCTCCGGGACCGCTCCTTTAGCCAAAAACATTCAGTACTTC,CASSSGTAPLAKNIQYF